The 22 T cell receptor beta chains in this list originate from one sample, sequenced in a study of T-cell memory formation after mild COVID-19. Each CDR3 protein gets one entry after TCRdb re-called the 5' RACE reads with MiXCR. Among 100,000 to 150,000 distinct CDR3 sequences, 15% to 20% were seen once, and the ten largest hold over 4%. The sample was PBMCs or a T cell subset sorted from them (not recorded which). These receptors all come from a man aged 18-30 years who had mild COVID-19 (a few samples of this study predate the infection). Cell type and time point are not known.

The chain links TRBV5-4 to TRBJ2-3; the D gene is possibly TRBD1 (5 bases). CDR3 size: 15 residues. Per germline, CDR1 SGHNT and CDR2 YYREEE (reference sequence). V was shortened by 0 bases and J by 4 bases, with 12 bases between the two germline ends. CDR3 in amino acids: CASSLAGRAPDTQYF. The CDR3 nucleotides read TGTGCCAGCAGCTTGGCGGGCAGGGCACCAGATACGCAGTATTTT.

This chain uses TRBV7-2 with TRBJ2-3; D not resolved. The V end lost 4 bases, the J end lost 4 bases, and 15 bases lay between the germline ends. The CDR3 spans 15 residues. Per germline, CDR1 SGHTA and CDR2 FQGNSA. The CDR3: CASSSKSGLADTQYF. The CDR3 DNA sequence: TGTGCCAGCAGCTCCAAGTCAGGTTTGGCAGATACGCAGTATTTT.

This clonotype is a singleton in its sample. This chain links TRBV2 with TRBJ2-1, with a possible D match to TRBD2 (5 bases). In germline, CDR1 is SNHLY, CDR2 FYNNEI. V lost 3 bases and J 8 bases, leaving 11 bases between the germline ends. The CDR3 covers 13 residues. Here the CDR3 DNA reads TGTGCCAGCAGTGATGATAGGGAGTATGAGCAGTTCTTC. The encoded protein is CASSDDREYEQFF.

The chain has TRBV12-3 or TRBV12-4 and TRBJ2-7; the match to TRBD1 covers 9 bases. The CDR3 totals 13 residues. J was trimmed by 5 bases and V by 5 bases; bases with no gene match: 4. CDR3 DNA: TGTGCCAGCAGTCCAAGGACAGGGGACGAGCAGTACGTC. Its protein is CASSPRTGDEQYV.

This clonotype came up a few times. This chain joins TRBV5-6 and TRBJ2-1; 8 bases agree with TRBD1. This CDR3 is built from 14 residues. The germline V gene encodes CDR1 SGHDT and CDR2 YYEEEE. Trimming at V came to 3 bases and at J to 10 bases, leaving 9 bases not matched to a gene. DNA for the CDR3: TGTGCCAGCAGCTCGGGGACAGGCACCAAAGAGCAGTTCTTC. Protein product: CASSSGTGTKEQFF. The complete variable domain, with remaining parts taken from reference TRBV5-6 and TRBJ2-1, reads DAGVTQSPTHLIKTRGQQVTLRCSPKSGHDTVSWYQQALGQGPQFIFQYYEEEERQRGNFPDRFSGHQFPNYSSELNVNALLLGDSALYLCASSSGTGTKEQFFGPGTRLTVL.

The rearrangement joins TRBV12-3 or TRBV12-4 to TRBJ1-5; D is perhaps TRBD1 (5 bases). Trimming removed 1 base at V and 2 bases at J, with 12 bases between. This CDR3 is built from 16 residues. In DNA, the CDR3 is TGTGCCAGCAGTTTAGGGCAGGGTGTGCGCAATCAGCCCCAGCATTTT. Protein sequence: CASSLGQGVRNQPQHF.

This clonotype was seen more than once but under ten times. This chain uses TRBV6-2 or TRBV6-3 with TRBJ2-3, with a weak D call TRBD2 (6 bases). This CDR3 has 14 amino acids. Looked up from germline, CDR1 is MNHEY and CDR2 is SVGEGT. Trimming left V 6 bases short and J 0 bases short, with 10 bases between. For the CDR3, the DNA is TGTGCCAGCAGACCCGGAGGGAGCACAGATACGCAGTATTTT. It yields the protein CASRPGGSTDTQYF.

V gene TRBV9 combines with J gene TRBJ1-1; D remains ambiguous. Trimming removed 0 bases at V and 3 bases at J, with 9 bases between. The CDR3 loop spans 14 amino acids. The germline V gene has CDR1 SGDLS and CDR2 YYNGEE. CDR3 nucleotides: TGTGCCAGCAGCGTAGGGGAGGGTCACACTGAAGCTTTCTTT. This translates into CASSVGEGHTEAFF.

The chain has TRBV20-1 and TRBJ1-3, with D perhaps TRBD1 (5 bases). The CDR3 extends over 17 amino acids. CDR1 and CDR2 (germline): DFQATT, SNEGSKA (reference sequence). The V gene lost 1 base and the J gene lost 2 bases, with 18 bases spanning the gap. The CDR3 sequence: CSARGRIAGFPGNTIYF. Here the CDR3 DNA reads TGCAGTGCTAGAGGGAGAATAGCAGGGTTCCCTGGAAACACCATATATTTT.

This clonotype was seen ten or more times. V usage is TRBV7-2 and J usage is TRBJ1-1; 8 nucleotides line up with TRBD1. The CDR3 has 14 residues. Germline V lookup: CDR1 SGHTA, CDR2 FQGNSA. The V gene end was trimmed by 3 bases and the J gene end by 4 bases; junction bases not matched to a gene: 4. CDR3 residues: CASSFRQGSTEAFF. The CDR3 nucleotides are TGTGCCAGCAGCTTCCGACAGGGGAGCACTGAAGCTTTCTTT.

The chain recombines TRBV9 with TRBJ2-1; TRBD2 matches 9 bases. The V and J ends lost 0 bases and 10 bases, in that order; junction bases with no gene match: 5. The CDR3 has 14 residues. Germline-derived CDR1 and CDR2 are SGDLS and YYNGEE. CDR3 sequence (DNA): TGTGCCAGCAGCGTAGTGGCTAGCGGGGCGGAGCAGTTCTTC. Its translation is CASSVVASGAEQFF.

This clonotype was detected ten times or more. Here the CDR3 DNA reads TGTGCCAGCAGCAGTAAGGGTTTCTCCTACAATGAGCAGTTCTTC. It codes for CASSSKGFSYNEQFF. V usage is TRBV7-6 and J usage is TRBJ2-1, with D uncertain. V was cut by 5 bases and J by 0 bases, with 11 bases left in between. In germline, CDR1 is SGHVS, CDR2 FNYEAQ. CDR3 length: 15 residues.

This clonotype has a handful of counts. The chain recombines TRBV18 with TRBJ2-7; the D gene is possibly TRBD1 (5 bases). This CDR3 has 13 residues. V was clipped by 2 bases and J by 4 bases, with 9 bases between them. The germline gives CDR1 KGHSH, CDR2 LQKENI. CDR3 nucleotides: TGTGCCAGCTCACCAGGGGCAGAGTACGAGCAGTACTTC. Translated: CASSPGAEYEQYF. The full variable domain, in which reference TRBV18 and TRBJ2-7 provide the parts outside the CDR3, is NAGVMQNPRHLVRRRGQEARLRCSPMKGHSHVYWYRQLPEEGLKFMVYLQKENIIDESGMPKERFSAEFPKEGPSILRIQQVVRGDSAAYFCASSPGAEYEQYFGPGTRLTVT.

The V call is TRBV10-3, the J call TRBJ2-3; 7 nucleotides agree with TRBD1. This CDR3 spans 13 amino acids. The germline gives CDR1 ENHRY, CDR2 SYGVKD. V shed 10 bases and J 4 bases; nucleotides not matched to a gene: 8. The CDR3 spells CATGTGEADTQYF. In DNA form, the CDR3 reads TGTGCCACCGGAACAGGGGAAGCAGATACGCAGTATTTT.

The table lists this clonotype with a few counts. The CDR3 DNA follows: TGTGCCAGCAGTGATACGGGGACCTACGAGCAGTACGTC. Its translation is CASSDTGTYEQYV. This sequence joins TRBV6-1 and TRBJ2-7; maybe TRBD2 (5 bases). Deletions cut 3 bases from V and 2 bases from J, with 8 bases between. The CDR3 length is 13 residues. Germline V gives CDR1 MNHNS, CDR2 SASEGT.

The V gene is TRBV29-1, the J gene TRBJ2-1; 8 bases fit TRBD1. V shed 6 bases and J 8 bases; nucleotides not matched to a gene: 9. The CDR3 contains 13 residues. CDR1 and CDR2 (germline): SQVTM, ANQGSEA. Written as DNA, the CDR3 is TGCAGCGTCTCCTCCGGACAGGGCGATGAGCAGTTCTTC. This codes for CSVSSGQGDEQFF.

The V and J genes are TRBV5-1 and TRBJ2-3; D gene unclear. The germline gives CDR1 SGHRS, CDR2 YFSETQ. The CDR3 is made up of 14 amino acids. Trimming left V 1 base short and J 4 bases short, with 10 bases between. CDR3 region: CASSLSLGSDTQYF. The CDR3 DNA sequence: TGCGCCAGCAGCTTGTCACTCGGTTCAGATACGCAGTATTTT. Complete variable domain (other parts from reference TRBV5-1 and TRBJ2-3): KAGVTQTPRYLIKTRGQQVTLSCSPISGHRSVSWYQQTPGQGLQFLFEYFSETQRNKGNFPGRFSGRQFSNSRSEMNVSTLELGDSALYLCASSLSLGSDTQYFGPGTRLTVL.

A few counts support this clonotype. CDR3 bases: TGTGCCAGCAGCACCCAGGGAGACACTGAAGCTTTCTTT. Encoded protein: CASSTQGDTEAFF. The chain recombines TRBV7-3 with TRBJ1-1, with D possibly being TRBD1 (5 bases). This CDR3 has 13 residues. Trimming removed 5 bases from V and 3 bases from J, with 10 bases in between. Per germline, CDR1 SGHTA and CDR2 FQGTGA.

The chain links TRBV7-2 to TRBJ2-7; D is ambiguous. This CDR3 spans 13 amino acids. The V and J ends lost 5 bases and 6 bases respectively, with 14 bases between them. Germline CDR1 and CDR2: SGHTA and FQGNSA. The CDR3 nucleotides read TGTGCCAGCAGCCCCGGACCCATAGGCGAGCAGTACGTC. This translates into CASSPGPIGEQYV.

The J gene is TRBJ1-1, the V gene TRBV20-1, with D perhaps matching TRBD1 (5 bases). This CDR3 contains 9 residues. The germline V gene encodes CDR1 DFQATT and CDR2 SNEGSKA (reference sequence). This CDR3 reads CSARQKAFF. CDR3 nucleotides: TGCAGCGCACGACAGAAAGCTTTCTTT.

The gene calls are TRBV6-5 and TRBJ2-3, with 11 bases fitting TRBD2. Per the germline V gene, CDR1 is MNHEY and CDR2 is SVGAGI. J lost 5 bases, V lost 2 bases, and 9 bases had no gene match. The CDR3 loop spans 17 amino acids. The CDR3 sequence is CASSYDFLAGGLDTQYF. For the CDR3, the DNA is TGTGCCAGCAGTTACGATTTTCTAGCGGGGGGACTAGATACGCAGTATTTT.

The V and J genes are TRBV5-1 and TRBJ1-2; D is uncertain. The CDR3 loop spans 14 amino acids. In germline, CDR1 is SGHRS, CDR2 YFSETQ. The V end lost 4 bases, the J end lost 2 bases, and 12 bases lay between the germline ends. CDR3 region: CASSLEFTNYGYTF. Here the CDR3 DNA reads TGCGCCAGCAGCCTCGAATTCACCAACTATGGCTACACCTTC.